Below, 16 T cell receptor beta chains from the same sample are listed, as sequenced in a study of T cells in Graves' hyperthyroidism and ophthalmopathy. Researchers amplified the TCR beta CDR3 regions from RNA transcripts. TCR CDR3 underwent first-round RT-PCR with the HTBI primer set. MiXCR, applied by TCRdb to the multiplex PCR reads, yields one record per CDR3 protein. Of some 460,000 distinct CDR3 sequences in the sample, roughly 14% are singletons; the top ten hold approximately 14%. Input material: blood. The receptor set was obtained from a woman aged 18-29 years with Graves' hyperthyroidism.

This clonotype has a handful of counts. This sequence joins TRBV10-3 and TRBJ1-3, with D hard to call. The CDR3 is 13 residues long. Germline CDR1 and CDR2: ENHRY and SYGVKD. Trimming left V 2 bases short and J 0 bases short, with 2 bases between. Written as DNA, the CDR3 is TGTGCCATCAGTGAGAACTCTGGAAACACCATATATTTT. Encoded protein: CAISENSGNTIYF.

Ten or more counts support this clonotype. The V gene is TRBV28, the J gene TRBJ1-1; weak D call: TRBD1 (5 bases). This CDR3 spans 14 amino acids. The ends were cut back, 3 bases at V and 1 base at J, with 9 bases in the middle. Germline V gene lookup returns CDR1 MDHEN and CDR2 SYDVKM. The CDR3 here is CASSFGHTNTEAFF. The CDR3 DNA reads TGTGCCAGCAGTTTTGGACACACGAACACTGAAGCTTTCTTT.

The chain's CDR3 is CSAQKPGTGVYEQYF. The CDR3 DNA follows: TGCAGTGCTCAAAAGCCCGGGACAGGGGTCTACGAGCAGTACTTC. J is TRBJ2-7 and V is TRBV20-1, with 10 bases fitting TRBD1. In germline, CDR1 is DFQATT, CDR2 SNEGSKA (reference sequence). Trimming removed 5 bases from V and 3 bases from J; junction bases left unmatched: 10. The CDR3 is made up of 15 amino acids.

In its sample, this clonotype was seen many times. The rearrangement joins TRBV11-2 to TRBJ2-1, with 11 bases matching TRBD2. Germline V gene data show CDR1 as SGHAT and CDR2 as FQNNGV. The CDR3 extends over 20 amino acids. After removal of 0 bases from V and 0 bases from J, the junction contained 10 bases not matched to a gene. CDR3: CASSLDPGLAGGSSYNEQFF. The DNA of the CDR3 is TGTGCCAGCAGCTTAGATCCGGGGCTAGCGGGAGGTTCCTCCTACAATGAGCAGTTCTTC.

This clonotype was seen a handful of times. V usage is TRBV20-1 and J usage is TRBJ2-7; TRBD1 matches 10 bases. Germline CDR1 reads DFQATT; CDR2 reads SNEGSKA (reference sequence). The CDR3 loop spans 16 amino acids. The V and J ends lost 0 bases and 7 bases, in that order; junction bases with no gene match: 12. The CDR3: CSARDLGTGVIEEQYF. CDR3 coding DNA: TGCAGTGCTAGAGATTTGGGGACAGGGGTCATCGAGGAGCAGTACTTC.

This clonotype turned up a few times. The V call is TRBV19, the J call TRBJ2-7, with D tentatively TRBD1 (5 bases). CDR1 and CDR2 (germline): LNHDA, SQIVND (reference sequence). The CDR3 totals 16 residues. V shed 5 bases and J shed 5 bases, with 22 bases lying between them. CDR3 sequence (DNA): TGTGCCAGTAGTCCCTCCATCCGAGACAGTTGGCACGAGCAGTACTTC. Its protein is CASSPSIRDSWHEQYF.

This clonotype occurred many times. V is TRBV7-2 and J is TRBJ1-5, with TRBD1 as a possible D gene (5 bases). This CDR3 has 16 amino acids. Per the germline V gene, CDR1 is SGHTA and CDR2 is FQGNSA. V lost 1 base and J 0 bases, leaving 10 bases between the germline ends. As DNA, the CDR3 is TGTGCCAGCAGCTTAGTCGGGACGGATAGCAATCAGCCCCAGCATTTT. It translates to CASSLVGTDSNQPQHF.

The chain combines TRBV9 with TRBJ2-1; 7 nucleotides align to TRBD2. Losses at the gene ends were 0 bases for V and 9 bases for J; bases not matched to a gene: 6. The CDR3 length is 14 residues. The germline gives CDR1 SGDLS, CDR2 YYNGEE. CDR3 nucleotides: TGTGCCAGCAGCGTAGTCGGCGGGAGTGTTGAGCAGTTCTTC. It specifies CASSVVGGSVEQFF. Variable domain in full (rest from reference TRBV9 and TRBJ2-1): DSGVTQTPKHLITATGQRVTLRCSPRSGDLSVYWYQQSLDQGLQFLIQYYNGEERAKGNILERFSAQQFPDLHSELNLSSLELGDSALYFCASSVVGGSVEQFFGPGTRLTVL.

The V gene is TRBV6-1, the J gene TRBJ1-5, with 7 positions matching TRBD1. CDR3 size: 16 residues. Per germline, CDR1 MNHNS and CDR2 SASEGT. V shed 4 bases, J shed 2 bases, and the junction held 8 bases outside the gene matches. The CDR3 DNA follows: TGTGCCAGCAGTGCGTGGAGGGGGCACGGCAATCAGCCCCAGCATTTT. Protein sequence: CASSAWRGHGNQPQHF.

This clonotype was seen ten or more times. V is TRBV2 and J is TRBJ2-1; D is unresolved. The CDR3 extends over 15 amino acids. Germline V lookup: CDR1 SNHLY, CDR2 FYNNEI. The germline V and J ends were trimmed by 1 base and 6 bases, with 13 bases remaining between them. In DNA, the CDR3 is TGTGCCAGCAGTGAAGGGCATCTCAAAATCAATGAGCAGTTCTTC. Its translation is CASSEGHLKINEQFF.

This clonotype was seen ten or more times. J is TRBJ2-7 and V is TRBV4-3, with D perhaps being TRBD1 or TRBD2 (5 bases each). The CDR3 runs to 15 residues. Germline lookup yields CDR1 LGHNA and CDR2 YSLEER. V lost 0 bases and J lost 9, with 18 bases in between. This CDR3 is CASSQDRGTGVWQYF. The CDR3, as DNA: TGCGCCAGCAGCCAAGATAGAGGGACCGGTGTGTGGCAGTACTTC.

The chain is built from TRBV2 and TRBJ1-4; 7 bases line up with TRBD1. The CDR3 is 13 amino acids. From germline, CDR1 is SNHLY and CDR2 FYNNEI. With V trimmed by 6 bases and J by 8 bases, 6 bases remained unmatched. The DNA for the CDR3 is TGTGCCAGCAGGGTTGGACAGGCGGAAAAACTGTTTTTT. It encodes CASRVGQAEKLFF.

This clonotype was seen only a few times. The chain combines TRBV19 with TRBJ2-1, with 7 bases matching TRBD2. Trimming took 2 bases from V and 8 from J; bases not matched to a gene: 9. The CDR3 extends over 15 amino acids. Per germline, CDR1 LNHDA and CDR2 SQIVND (reference sequence). CDR3 sequence reads: CASSISFRGGHEQFF. Here the CDR3 DNA reads TGTGCCAGTAGTATATCGTTCCGGGGAGGGCATGAGCAGTTCTTC.

This clonotype was counted at least ten times. The chain is built from TRBV3-1 and TRBJ2-7, with 10 bases fitting TRBD2. The CDR3 contains 15 residues. Unmatched junction bases numbered 4, after V lost 4 bases and J lost 1 base. CDR1 LGHDT and CDR2 YNNKEL come from the germline V gene (reference sequence). The CDR3 DNA reads TGTGCCAGCAGCCTCAGGACTAGCGGATCCTACGAGCAGTACTTC. It translates to CASSLRTSGSYEQYF.

Only a few counts were recorded for this clonotype. The chain links TRBV12-5 to TRBJ2-1; 12 bases are a match to TRBD2. Per the germline V gene, CDR1 is LGHNT and CDR2 is FRNRAP. There are 16 residues in the CDR3. V gave up 5 bases and J gave up 9 bases; unmatched junction bases: 11. The CDR3 here is CASGPTGTSGLGEQFF. DNA for the CDR3: TGTGCTAGTGGTCCTACCGGGACTAGCGGGTTGGGTGAGCAGTTCTTC.

This clonotype was detected a few times. The V and J genes are TRBV20-1 and TRBJ2-1; no firm D call. The V end was cut by 5 bases, the J end by 0 bases, with 11 bases between. There are 14 residues in the CDR3. Per germline, CDR1 DFQATT and CDR2 SNEGSKA (reference sequence). The CDR3 sequence: CSAAQESSYNEQFF. The DNA for the CDR3 is TGCAGTGCTGCGCAGGAAAGCTCCTACAATGAGCAGTTCTTC.